This TCR beta chain was sequenced for a study of cytotoxic CD8 clonotypes in ibrutinib-treated CLL. A word on this clone: Its antigen is currently unknown.

Findings and caveats of the study: At baseline, clonality was higher than in age-matched healthy donors and correlated with CD8+ counts. Public clonotypes, rarely seen, contracted or held steady on treatment.

TCRdb keeps only in-frame clones here, not all; method: immunoSEQ multiplex PCR. The sample carries 45,000 to 55,000 clones, approximately 53% recorded once. V was pared by 5 bases and J by 0 bases, with 5 bases between. Germline CDR1 and CDR2: SEHNR and FQNEAQ (reference sequence). There are 12 residues in the CDR3. This TCR was sampled from a human donor with chronic lymphocytic leukemia. This chain connects TRBV7-9 to TRBJ2-7; D unclear. The sample was PBMCs, taken after 12 months of ibrutinib treatment. CDR3 bases: TGTGCCAGCAGCCAGACCTCCTACGAGCAGTACTTC. Protein: CASSQTSYEQYF.